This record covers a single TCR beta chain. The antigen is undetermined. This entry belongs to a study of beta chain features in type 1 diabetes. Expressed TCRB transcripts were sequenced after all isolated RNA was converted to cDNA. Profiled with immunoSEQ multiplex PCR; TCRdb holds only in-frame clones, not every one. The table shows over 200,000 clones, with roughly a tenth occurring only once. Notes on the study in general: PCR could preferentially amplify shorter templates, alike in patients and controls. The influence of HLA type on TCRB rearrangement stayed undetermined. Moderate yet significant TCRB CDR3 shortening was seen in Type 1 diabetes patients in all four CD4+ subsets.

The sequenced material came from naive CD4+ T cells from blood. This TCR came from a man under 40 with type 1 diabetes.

As DNA, the CDR3 is TGTGCCAGCAGTGCCGGGGCAGGGGGAGTCTATCGGCCCCAGCATTTT. This sequence encodes CASSAGAGGVYRPQHF. This chain uses TRBV2 with TRBJ1-5, with 7 bases matching TRBD1. The trim removed 4 bases at V and 9 bases at J, leaving 15 bases unmatched. There are 16 residues in the CDR3. Germline lookup yields CDR1 SNHLY and CDR2 FYNNEI.